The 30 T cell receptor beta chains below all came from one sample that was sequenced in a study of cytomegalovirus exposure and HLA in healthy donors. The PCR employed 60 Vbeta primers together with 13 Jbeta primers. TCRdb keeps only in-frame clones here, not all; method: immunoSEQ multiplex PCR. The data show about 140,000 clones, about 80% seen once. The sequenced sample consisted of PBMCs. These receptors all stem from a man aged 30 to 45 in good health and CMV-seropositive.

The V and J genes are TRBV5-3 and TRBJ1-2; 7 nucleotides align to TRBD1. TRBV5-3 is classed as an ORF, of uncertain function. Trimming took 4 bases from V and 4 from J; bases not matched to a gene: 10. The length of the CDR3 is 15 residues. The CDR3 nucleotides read TGTGCCAGAAGCCCAAGCCGAGGGACAGCCTATGGCTACACCTTC. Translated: CARSPSRGTAYGYTF.

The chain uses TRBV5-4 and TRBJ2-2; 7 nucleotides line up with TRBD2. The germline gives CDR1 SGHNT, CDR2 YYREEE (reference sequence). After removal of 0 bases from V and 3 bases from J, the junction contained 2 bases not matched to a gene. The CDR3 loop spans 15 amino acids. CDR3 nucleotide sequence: TGTGCCAGCAGCTTGGCTAGCGGCTACACCGGGGAGCTGTTTTTT. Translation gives CASSLASGYTGELFF.

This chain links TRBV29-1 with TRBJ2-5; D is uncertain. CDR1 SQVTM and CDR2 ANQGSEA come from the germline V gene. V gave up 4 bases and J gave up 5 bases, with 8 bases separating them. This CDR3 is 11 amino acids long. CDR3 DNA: TGCAGCGTTGTCCCGGGTGAGACCCAGTACTTC. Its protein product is CSVVPGETQYF.

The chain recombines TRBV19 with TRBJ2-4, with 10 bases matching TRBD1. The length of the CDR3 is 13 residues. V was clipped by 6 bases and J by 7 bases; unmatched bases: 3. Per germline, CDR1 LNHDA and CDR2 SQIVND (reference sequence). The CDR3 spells CASSGTGDNIQYF. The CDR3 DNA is TGTGCCAGTAGCGGGACAGGGGATAACATTCAGTACTTC.

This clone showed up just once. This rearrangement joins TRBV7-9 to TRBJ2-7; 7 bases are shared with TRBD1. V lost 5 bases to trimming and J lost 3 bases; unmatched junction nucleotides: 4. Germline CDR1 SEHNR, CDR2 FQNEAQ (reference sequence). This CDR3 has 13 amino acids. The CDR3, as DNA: TGTGCCAGCAGCCACGACAGGGTCTACGAGCAGTACTTC. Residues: CASSHDRVYEQYF.

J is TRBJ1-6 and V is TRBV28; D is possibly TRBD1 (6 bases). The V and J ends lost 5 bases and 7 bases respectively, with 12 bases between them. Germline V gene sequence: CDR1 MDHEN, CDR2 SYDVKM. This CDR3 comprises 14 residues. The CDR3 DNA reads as TGTGCCAGCAGTCCACAGGGTTCCAATTCACCCCTCCACTTT. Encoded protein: CASSPQGSNSPLHF. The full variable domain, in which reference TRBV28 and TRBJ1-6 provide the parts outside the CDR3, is DVKVTQSSRYLVKRTGEKVFLECVQDMDHENMFWYRQDPGLGLRLIYFSYDVKMKEKGDIPEGYSVSREKKERFSLILESASTNQTSMYLCASSPQGSNSPLHFGNGTRLTVT.

The CDR3, as DNA: TGTGCCAGCAGCCCCTCTAGTAGGTCACCCCTCCACTTT. Its translation is CASSPSSRSPLHF. The chain combines TRBV6-5 with TRBJ1-6; D remains ambiguous. Trimming cost V 6 bases and J 10 bases, with 13 bases left between them. Germline V gene sequence: CDR1 MNHEY, CDR2 SVGAGI. The CDR3 contains 13 residues.

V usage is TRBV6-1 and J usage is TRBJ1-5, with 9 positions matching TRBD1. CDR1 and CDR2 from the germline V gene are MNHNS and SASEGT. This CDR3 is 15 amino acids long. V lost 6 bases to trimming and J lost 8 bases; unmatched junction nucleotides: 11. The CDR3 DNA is TGTGCCAGCAGCCCTCGGGACAGGGTCATGGAGCCCCAGCATTTT. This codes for CASSPRDRVMEPQHF.

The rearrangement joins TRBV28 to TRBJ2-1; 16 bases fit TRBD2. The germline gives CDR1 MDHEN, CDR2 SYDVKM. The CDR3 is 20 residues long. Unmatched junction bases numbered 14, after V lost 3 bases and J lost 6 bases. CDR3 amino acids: CASSFGWGGTSGGAVNEQFF. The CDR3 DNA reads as TGTGCCAGCAGTTTCGGGTGGGGTGGGACTAGCGGGGGGGCCGTCAATGAGCAGTTCTTC. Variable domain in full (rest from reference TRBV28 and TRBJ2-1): DVKVTQSSRYLVKRTGEKVFLECVQDMDHENMFWYRQDPGLGLRLIYFSYDVKMKEKGDIPEGYSVSREKKERFSLILESASTNQTSMYLCASSFGWGGTSGGAVNEQFFGPGTRLTVL.

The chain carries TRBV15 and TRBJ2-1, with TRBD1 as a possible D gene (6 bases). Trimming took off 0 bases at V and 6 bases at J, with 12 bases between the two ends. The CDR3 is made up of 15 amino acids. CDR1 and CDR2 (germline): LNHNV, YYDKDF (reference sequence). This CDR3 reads CATSRDRGLGNEQFF. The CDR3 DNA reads TGTGCCACCAGCAGAGATAGGGGGTTGGGCAATGAGCAGTTCTTC.

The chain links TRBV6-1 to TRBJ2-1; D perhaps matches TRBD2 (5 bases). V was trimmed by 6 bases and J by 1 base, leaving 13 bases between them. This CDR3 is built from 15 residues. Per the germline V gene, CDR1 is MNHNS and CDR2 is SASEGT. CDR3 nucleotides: TGTGCCAGCAGGGCTGAAAGAGGGTCCTACAATGAGCAGTTCTTC. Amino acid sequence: CASRAERGSYNEQFF.

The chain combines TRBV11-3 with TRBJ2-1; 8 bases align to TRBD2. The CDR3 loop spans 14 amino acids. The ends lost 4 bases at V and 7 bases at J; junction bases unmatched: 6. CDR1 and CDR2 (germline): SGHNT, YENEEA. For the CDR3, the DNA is TGTGCCAGCAGCTCAGCGGGAGTTTGGAATGAGCAGTTCTTC. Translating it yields CASSSAGVWNEQFF.

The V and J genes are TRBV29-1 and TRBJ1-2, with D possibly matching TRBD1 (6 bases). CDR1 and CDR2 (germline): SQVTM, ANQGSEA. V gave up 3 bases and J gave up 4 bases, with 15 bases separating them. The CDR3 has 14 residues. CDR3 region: CSVDDGVRGYGYTF. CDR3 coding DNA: TGCAGCGTTGATGACGGGGTCAGGGGCTATGGCTACACCTTC.

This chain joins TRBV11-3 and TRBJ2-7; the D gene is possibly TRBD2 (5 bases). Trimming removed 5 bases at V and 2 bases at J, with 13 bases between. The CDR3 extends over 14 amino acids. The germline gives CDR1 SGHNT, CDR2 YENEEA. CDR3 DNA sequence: TGTGCCAGCAGCAGCCGGGATGGGCCCTACGAGCAGTACTTC. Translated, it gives CASSSRDGPYEQYF.

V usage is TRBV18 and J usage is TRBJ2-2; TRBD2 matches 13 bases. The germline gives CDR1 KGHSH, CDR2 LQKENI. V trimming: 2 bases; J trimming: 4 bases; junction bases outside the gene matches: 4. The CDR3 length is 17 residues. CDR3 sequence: CASSPRTSGGLTGELFF. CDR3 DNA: TGTGCCAGCTCACCAAGGACTAGCGGGGGACTCACCGGGGAGCTGTTTTTT.

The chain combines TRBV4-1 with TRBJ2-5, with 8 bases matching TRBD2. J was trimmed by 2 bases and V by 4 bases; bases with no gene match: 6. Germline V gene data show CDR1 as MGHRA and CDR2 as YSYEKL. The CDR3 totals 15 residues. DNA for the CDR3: TGCGCCAGCAGCCGCCGAGCGGGGGCTCAAGAGACCCAGTACTTC. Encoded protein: CASSRRAGAQETQYF.

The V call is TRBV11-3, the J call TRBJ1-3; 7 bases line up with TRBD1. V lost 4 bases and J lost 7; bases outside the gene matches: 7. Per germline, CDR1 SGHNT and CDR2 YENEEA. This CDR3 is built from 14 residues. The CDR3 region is CASSSTGLWNTIYF. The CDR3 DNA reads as TGTGCCAGCAGCTCGACAGGGTTATGGAACACCATATATTTT.

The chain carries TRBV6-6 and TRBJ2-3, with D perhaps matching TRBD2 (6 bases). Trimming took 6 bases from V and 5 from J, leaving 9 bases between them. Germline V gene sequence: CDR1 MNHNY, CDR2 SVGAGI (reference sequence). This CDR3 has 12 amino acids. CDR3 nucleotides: TGTGCCAGCAGACACGGGGGAGATACGCAGTATTTT. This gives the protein CASRHGGDTQYF.

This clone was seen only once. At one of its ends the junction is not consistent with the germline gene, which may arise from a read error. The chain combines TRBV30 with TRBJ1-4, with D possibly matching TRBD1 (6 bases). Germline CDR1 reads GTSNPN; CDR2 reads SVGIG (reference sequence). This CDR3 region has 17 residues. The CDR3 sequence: CAWRKQGSPRTSEKLFF. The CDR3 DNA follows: TGTGCCTGGCGTAAACAGGGATCGCCTCGAACTAGTGAAAAACTGTTTTTT. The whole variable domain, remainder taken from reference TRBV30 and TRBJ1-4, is SQTIHQWPATLVQPVGSPLSLECTVEGTSNPNLYWYRQAAGRGLQLLFYSVGIGQISSEVPQNLSASRPQDRQFILSSKKLLLSDSGFYLCAWRKQGSPRTSEKLFFGSGTQLSVL.

The CDR3 is CASSKPGQGAREQYF. In DNA, the CDR3 is TGTGCCAGCTCAAAGCCGGGACAGGGGGCGCGCGAGCAGTACTTC. The gene calls are TRBV18 and TRBJ2-7; 12 bases match TRBD1. With 5 bases clipped from V and 6 bases from J, the junction kept 8 bases outside the gene matches. The CDR3 extends over 15 amino acids. Per the germline V gene, CDR1 is KGHSH and CDR2 is LQKENI.

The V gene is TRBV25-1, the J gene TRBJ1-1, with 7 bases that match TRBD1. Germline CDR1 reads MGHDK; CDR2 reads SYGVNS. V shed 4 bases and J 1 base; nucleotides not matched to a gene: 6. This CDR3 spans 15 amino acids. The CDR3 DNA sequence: TGTGCCAGCAGTGTACAGGGGCTACCGAACACTGAAGCTTTCTTT. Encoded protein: CASSVQGLPNTEAFF.

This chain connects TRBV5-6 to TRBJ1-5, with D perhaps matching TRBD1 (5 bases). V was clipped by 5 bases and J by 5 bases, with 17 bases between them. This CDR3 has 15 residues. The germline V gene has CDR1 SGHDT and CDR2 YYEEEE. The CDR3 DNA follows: TGTGCCAGCAGGTTGAATGGGGGGGAATATCAGCCCCAGCATTTT. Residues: CASRLNGGEYQPQHF.

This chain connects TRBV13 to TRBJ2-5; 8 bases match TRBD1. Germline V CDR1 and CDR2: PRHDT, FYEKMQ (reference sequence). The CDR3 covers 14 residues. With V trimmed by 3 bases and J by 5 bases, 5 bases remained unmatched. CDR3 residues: CASSFAGGMETQYF. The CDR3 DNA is TGTGCCAGCAGCTTTGCAGGGGGCATGGAGACCCAGTACTTC. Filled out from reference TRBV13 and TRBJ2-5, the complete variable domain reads AAGVIQSPRHLIKEKRETATLKCYPIPRHDTVYWYQQGPGQDPQFLISFYEKMQSDKGSIPDRFSAQQFSDYHSELNMSSLELGDSALYFCASSFAGGMETQYFGPGTRLLVL.

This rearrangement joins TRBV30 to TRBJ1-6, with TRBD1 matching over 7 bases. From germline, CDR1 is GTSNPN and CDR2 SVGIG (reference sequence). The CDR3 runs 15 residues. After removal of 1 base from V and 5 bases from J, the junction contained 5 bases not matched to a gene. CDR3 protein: CAWSALTGDNSPLHF. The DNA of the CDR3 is TGTGCCTGGAGTGCCCTCACAGGGGATAATTCACCCCTCCACTTT.

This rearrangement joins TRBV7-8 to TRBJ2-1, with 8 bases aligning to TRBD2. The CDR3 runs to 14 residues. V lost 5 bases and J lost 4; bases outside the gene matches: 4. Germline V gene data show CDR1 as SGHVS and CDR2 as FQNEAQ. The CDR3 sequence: CASSPGLEYNEQFF. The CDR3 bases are TGTGCCAGCAGCCCGGGACTAGAGTACAATGAGCAGTTCTTC.

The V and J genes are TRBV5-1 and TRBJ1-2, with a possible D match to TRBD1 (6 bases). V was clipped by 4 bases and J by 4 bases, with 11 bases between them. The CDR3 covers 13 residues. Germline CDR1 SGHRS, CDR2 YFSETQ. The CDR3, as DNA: TGCGCCAGCAGCCTTGACAGGTCCTATGGCTACACCTTC. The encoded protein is CASSLDRSYGYTF.

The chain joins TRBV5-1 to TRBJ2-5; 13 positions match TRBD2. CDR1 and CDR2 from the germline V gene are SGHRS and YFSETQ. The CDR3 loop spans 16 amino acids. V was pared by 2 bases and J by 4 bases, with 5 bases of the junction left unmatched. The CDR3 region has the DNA TGCGCCAGCAGCTTCGGGACTAGCGGGGCCCCAGAGACCCAGTACTTC. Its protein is CASSFGTSGAPETQYF.

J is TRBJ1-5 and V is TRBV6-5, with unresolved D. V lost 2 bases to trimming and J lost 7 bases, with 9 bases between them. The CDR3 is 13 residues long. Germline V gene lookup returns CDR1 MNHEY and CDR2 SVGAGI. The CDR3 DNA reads TGTGCCAGCAGTTACGGAGGAGGACAGCCCCAGCATTTT. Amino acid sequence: CASSYGGGQPQHF.

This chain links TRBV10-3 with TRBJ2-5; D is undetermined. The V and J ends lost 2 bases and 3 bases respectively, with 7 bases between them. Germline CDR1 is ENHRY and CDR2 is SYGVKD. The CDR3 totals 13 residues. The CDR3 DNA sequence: TGTGCCATCAGTGAGGGGCCGAAAGAGACCCAGTACTTC. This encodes CAISEGPKETQYF.

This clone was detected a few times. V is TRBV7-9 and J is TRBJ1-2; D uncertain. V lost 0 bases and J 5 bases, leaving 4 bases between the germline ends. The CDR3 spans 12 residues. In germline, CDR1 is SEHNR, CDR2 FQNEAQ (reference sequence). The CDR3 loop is CASSLARYGYTF. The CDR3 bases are TGTGCCAGCAGCTTAGCACGGTATGGCTACACCTTC.